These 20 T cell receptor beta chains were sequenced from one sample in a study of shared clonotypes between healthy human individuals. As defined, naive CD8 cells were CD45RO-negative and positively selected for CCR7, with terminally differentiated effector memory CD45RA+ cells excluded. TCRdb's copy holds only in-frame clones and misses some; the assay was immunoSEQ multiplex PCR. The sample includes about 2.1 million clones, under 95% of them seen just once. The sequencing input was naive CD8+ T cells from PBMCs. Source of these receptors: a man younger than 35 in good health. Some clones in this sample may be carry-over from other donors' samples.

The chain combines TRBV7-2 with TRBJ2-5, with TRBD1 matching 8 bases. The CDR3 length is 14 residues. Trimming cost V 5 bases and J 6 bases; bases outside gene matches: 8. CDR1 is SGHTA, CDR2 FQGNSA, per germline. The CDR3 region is CASSGDTGGKTQYF. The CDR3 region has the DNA TGTGCCAGCAGCGGGGATACAGGGGGAAAGACCCAGTACTTC.

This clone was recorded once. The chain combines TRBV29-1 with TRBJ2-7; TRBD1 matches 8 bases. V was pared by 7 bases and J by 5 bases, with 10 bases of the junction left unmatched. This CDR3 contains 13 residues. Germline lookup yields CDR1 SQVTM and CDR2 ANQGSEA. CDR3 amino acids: CSARTGLGNEQYF. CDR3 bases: TGCAGCGCCCGGACAGGGTTGGGGAACGAGCAGTACTTC.

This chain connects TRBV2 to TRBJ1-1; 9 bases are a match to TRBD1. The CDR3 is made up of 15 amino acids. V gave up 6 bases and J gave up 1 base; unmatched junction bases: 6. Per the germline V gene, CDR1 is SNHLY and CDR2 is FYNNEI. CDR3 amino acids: CASRWTGDTNTEAFF. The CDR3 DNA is TGTGCCAGCAGGTGGACAGGGGATACGAACACTGAAGCTTTCTTT.

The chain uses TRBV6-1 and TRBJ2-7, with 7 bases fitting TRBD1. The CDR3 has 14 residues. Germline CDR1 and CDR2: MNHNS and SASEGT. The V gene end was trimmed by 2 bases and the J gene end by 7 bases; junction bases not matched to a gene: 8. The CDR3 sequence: CASSEWVTGREQYF. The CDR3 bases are TGTGCCAGCAGTGAATGGGTGACAGGGAGAGAGCAGTACTTC.

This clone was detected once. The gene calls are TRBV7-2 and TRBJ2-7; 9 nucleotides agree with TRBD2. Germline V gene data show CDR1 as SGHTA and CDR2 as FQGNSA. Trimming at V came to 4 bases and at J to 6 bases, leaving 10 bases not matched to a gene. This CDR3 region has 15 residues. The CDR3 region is CASSSKREVPLEQYF. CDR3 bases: TGTGCCAGCAGCTCAAAGCGGGAGGTCCCCCTCGAGCAGTACTTC.

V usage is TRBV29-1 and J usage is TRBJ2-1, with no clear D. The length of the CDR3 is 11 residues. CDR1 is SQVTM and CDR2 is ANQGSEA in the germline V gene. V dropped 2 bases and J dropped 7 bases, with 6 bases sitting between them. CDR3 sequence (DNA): TGCAGCGTTGAACGAGTGAATGAGCAGTTCTTC. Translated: CSVERVNEQFF.

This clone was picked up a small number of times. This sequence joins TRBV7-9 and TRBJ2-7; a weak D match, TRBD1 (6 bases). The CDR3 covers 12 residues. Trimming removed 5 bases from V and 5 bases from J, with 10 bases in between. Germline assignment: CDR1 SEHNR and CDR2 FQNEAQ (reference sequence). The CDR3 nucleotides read TGTGCCAGCAGCCCTCAGGGGAACGAGCAGTACTTC. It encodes CASSPQGNEQYF.

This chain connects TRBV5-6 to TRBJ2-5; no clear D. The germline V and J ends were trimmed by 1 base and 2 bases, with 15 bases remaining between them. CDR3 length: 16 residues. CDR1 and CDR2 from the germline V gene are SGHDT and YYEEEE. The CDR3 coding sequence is TGTGCCAGCAGCTTGAAGGCCGCTAATATTCAAGAGACCCAGTACTTC. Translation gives CASSLKAANIQETQYF.

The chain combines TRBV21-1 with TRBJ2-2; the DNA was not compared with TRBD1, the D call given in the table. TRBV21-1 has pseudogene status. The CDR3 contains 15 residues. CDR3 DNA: TGTGCCAGCAGCAAACGGACAGGGAGGGCCGGGGAGCTGTTTTTT. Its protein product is CASSKRTGRAGELFF.

This CDR3 reads CASSNSGTANTEAFF. The CDR3, as DNA: TGTGCCAGTAGTAACTCGGGGACAGCGAACACTGAAGCTTTCTTT. The chain links TRBV19 to TRBJ1-1, with 7 nucleotides matching TRBD1. The CDR3 is 15 amino acids. Germline CDR1 is LNHDA and CDR2 is SQIVND (reference sequence). V lost 4 bases to trimming and J lost 1 base; unmatched junction nucleotides: 6.

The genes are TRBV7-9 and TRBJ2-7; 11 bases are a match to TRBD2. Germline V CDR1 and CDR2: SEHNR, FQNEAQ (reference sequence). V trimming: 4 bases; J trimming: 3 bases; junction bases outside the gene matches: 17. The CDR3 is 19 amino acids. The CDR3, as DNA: TGTGCCAGCAGCTCCAAGGCCGGGACTAGCGGTTCCTCCGTCTACGAGCAGTACTTC. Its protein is CASSSKAGTSGSSVYEQYF.

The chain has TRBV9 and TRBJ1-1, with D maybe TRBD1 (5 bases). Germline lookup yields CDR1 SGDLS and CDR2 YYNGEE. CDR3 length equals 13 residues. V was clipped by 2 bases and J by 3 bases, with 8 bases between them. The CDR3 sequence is CASSVGHHTEAFF. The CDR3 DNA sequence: TGTGCCAGCAGCGTCGGACACCACACTGAAGCTTTCTTT. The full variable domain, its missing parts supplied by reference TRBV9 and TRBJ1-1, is DSGVTQTPKHLITATGQRVTLRCSPRSGDLSVYWYQQSLDQGLQFLIQYYNGEERAKGNILERFSAQQFPDLHSELNLSSLELGDSALYFCASSVGHHTEAFFGQGTRLTVV.

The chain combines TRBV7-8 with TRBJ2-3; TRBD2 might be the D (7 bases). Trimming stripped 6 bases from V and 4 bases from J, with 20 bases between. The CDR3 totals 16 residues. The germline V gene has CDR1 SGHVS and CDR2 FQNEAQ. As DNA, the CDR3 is TGTGCCAGCAGTGTGGGGCGGGGGCGAGTCCCAGATACGCAGTATTTT. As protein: CASSVGRGRVPDTQYF.

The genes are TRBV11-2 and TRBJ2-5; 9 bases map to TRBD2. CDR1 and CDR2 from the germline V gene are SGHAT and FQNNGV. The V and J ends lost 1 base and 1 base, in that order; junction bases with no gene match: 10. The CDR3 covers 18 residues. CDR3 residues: CASSLGGSAGGPQETQYF. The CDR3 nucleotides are TGTGCCAGCAGCTTAGGGGGCTCGGCGGGAGGGCCCCAAGAGACCCAGTACTTC.

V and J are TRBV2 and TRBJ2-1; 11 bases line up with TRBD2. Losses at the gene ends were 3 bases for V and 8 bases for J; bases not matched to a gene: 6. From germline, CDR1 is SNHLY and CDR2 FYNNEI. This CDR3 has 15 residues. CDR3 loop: CASSETSGEFDEQFF. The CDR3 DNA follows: TGTGCCAGCAGTGAGACTAGCGGGGAGTTCGATGAGCAGTTCTTC.

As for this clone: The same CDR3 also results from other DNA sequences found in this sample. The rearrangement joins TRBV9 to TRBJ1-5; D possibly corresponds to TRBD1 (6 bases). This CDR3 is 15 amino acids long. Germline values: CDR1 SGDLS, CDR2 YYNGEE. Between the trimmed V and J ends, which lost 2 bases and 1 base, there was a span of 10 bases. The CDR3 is CASSVDSGSNQPQHF. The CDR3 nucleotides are TGTGCCAGCAGCGTGGACAGTGGAAGCAATCAGCCCCAGCATTTT.

The CDR3 DNA follows: TGTGCCAGTACCCTGAGGGTGGTTGATGCGAGATCGGATACGCAGTATTTT. It translates to CASTLRVVDARSDTQYF. The rearrangement uses TRBV19 and TRBJ2-3; D perhaps matches TRBD2 (5 bases). Trimming pared 7 bases from V and 6 bases from J, leaving 26 bases between. This CDR3 has 17 residues. Germline V gene lookup returns CDR1 LNHDA and CDR2 SQIVND (reference sequence). Looking up the rest from reference TRBV19 and TRBJ2-3 gives the full variable domain: DGGITQSPKYLFRKEGQNVTLSCEQNLNHDAMYWYRQDPGQGLRLIYYSQIVNDFQKGDIAEGYSVSREKKESFPLTVTSAQKNPTAFYLCASTLRVVDARSDTQYFGPGTRLTVL.

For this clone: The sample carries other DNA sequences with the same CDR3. CDR3 in DNA: TGTGCCAGCAGCGTAGGGACAGGGGGTAATGAAAAACTGTTTTTT. Translated, it gives CASSVGTGGNEKLFF. The chain uses TRBV9 and TRBJ1-4; 10 bases match TRBD1. With 0 bases clipped from V and 4 bases from J, the junction kept 0 bases outside the gene matches. The germline V gene encodes CDR1 SGDLS and CDR2 YYNGEE. This CDR3 contains 15 residues.

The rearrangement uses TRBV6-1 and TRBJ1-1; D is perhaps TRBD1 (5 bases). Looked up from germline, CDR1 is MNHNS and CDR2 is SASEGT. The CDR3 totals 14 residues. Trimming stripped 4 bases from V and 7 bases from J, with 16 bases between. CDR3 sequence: CASSVRGGESEAFF. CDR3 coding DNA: TGTGCCAGCAGTGTAAGGGGAGGGGAGAGTGAAGCTTTCTTT.

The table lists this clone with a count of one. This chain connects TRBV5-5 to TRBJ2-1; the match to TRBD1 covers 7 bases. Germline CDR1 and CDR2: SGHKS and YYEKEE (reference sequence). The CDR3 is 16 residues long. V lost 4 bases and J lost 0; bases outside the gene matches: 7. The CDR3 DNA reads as TGTGCCAGCAGCGTTAATAACAGGGGCTCCTACAATGAGCAGTTCTTC. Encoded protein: CASSVNNRGSYNEQFF. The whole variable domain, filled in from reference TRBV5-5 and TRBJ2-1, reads DAGVTQSPTHLIKTRGQQVTLRCSPISGHKSVSWYQQVLGQGPQFIFQYYEKEERGRGNFPDRFSARQFPNYSSELNVNALLLGDSALYLCASSVNNRGSYNEQFFGPGTRLTVL.